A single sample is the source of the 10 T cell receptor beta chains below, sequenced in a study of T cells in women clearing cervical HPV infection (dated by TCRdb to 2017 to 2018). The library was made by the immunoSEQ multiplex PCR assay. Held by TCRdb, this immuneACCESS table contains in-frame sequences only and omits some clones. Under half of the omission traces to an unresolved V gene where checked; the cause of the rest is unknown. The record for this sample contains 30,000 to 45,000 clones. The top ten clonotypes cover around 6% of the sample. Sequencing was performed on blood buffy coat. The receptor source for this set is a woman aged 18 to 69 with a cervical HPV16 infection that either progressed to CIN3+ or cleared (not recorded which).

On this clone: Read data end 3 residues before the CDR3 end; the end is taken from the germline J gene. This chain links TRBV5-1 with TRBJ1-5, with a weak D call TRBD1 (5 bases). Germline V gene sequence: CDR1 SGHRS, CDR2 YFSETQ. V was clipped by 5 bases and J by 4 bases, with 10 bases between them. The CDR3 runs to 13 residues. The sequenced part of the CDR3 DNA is TGCGCCAGCAGACCAGACAGAAATCAGCCC. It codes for CASRPDRNQP. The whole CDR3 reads CASRPDRNQPQHF. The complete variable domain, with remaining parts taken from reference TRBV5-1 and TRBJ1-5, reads KAGVTQTPRYLIKTRGQQVTLSCSPISGHRSVSWYQQTPGQGLQFLFEYFSETQRNKGNFPGRFSGRQFSNSRSEMNVSTLELGDSALYLCASRPDRNQPQHFGDGTRLSIL.

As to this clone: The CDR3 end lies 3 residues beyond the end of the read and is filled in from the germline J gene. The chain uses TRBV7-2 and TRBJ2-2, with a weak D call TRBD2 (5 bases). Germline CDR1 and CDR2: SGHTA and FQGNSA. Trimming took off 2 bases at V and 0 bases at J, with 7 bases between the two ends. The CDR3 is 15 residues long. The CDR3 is CASSLSGSNTGELFF. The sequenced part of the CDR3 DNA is TGTGCCAGCAGCTTAAGCGGTTCGAACACCGGGGAG.

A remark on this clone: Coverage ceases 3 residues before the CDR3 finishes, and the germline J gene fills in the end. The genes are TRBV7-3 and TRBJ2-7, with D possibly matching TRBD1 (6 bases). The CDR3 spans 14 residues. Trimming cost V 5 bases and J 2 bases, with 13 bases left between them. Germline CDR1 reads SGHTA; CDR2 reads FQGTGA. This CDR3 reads CASSQTGSTYEQYF. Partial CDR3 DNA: TGTGCCAGCAGCCAGACAGGATCCACCTACGAG.

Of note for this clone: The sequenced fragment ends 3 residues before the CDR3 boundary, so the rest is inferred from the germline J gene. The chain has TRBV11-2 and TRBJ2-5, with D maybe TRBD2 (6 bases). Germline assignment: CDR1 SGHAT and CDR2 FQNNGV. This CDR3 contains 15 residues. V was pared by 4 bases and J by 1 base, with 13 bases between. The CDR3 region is CASSSLRGTQETQYF. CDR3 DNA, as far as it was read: TGTGCCAGCAGCTCTCTCCGGGGGACCCAAGAGACC.

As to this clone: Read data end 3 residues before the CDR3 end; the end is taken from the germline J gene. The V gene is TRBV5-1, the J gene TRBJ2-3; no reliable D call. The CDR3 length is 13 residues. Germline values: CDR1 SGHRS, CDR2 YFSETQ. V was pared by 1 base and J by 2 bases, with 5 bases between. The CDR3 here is CASSLSVTDTQYF. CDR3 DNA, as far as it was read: TGCGCCAGCAGCTTGTCTGTCACAGATACG.

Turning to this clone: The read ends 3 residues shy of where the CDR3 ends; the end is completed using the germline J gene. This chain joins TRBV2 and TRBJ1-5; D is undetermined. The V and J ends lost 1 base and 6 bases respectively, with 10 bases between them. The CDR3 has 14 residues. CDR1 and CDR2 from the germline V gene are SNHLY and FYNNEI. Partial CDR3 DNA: TGTGCCAGCAGTGAAGAGGCGGGTGCTCAGCCC. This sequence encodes CASSEEAGAQP. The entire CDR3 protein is CASSEEAGAQPQHF.

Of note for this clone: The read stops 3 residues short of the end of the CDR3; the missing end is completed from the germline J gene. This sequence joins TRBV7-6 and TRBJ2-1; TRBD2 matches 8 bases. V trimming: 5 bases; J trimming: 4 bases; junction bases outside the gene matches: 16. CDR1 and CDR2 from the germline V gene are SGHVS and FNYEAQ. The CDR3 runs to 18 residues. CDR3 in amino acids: CASSPRASGFGGYNEQFF. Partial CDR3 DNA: TGTGCCAGCAGCCCCCGGGCTAGCGGGTTCGGTGGTTACAATGAG.

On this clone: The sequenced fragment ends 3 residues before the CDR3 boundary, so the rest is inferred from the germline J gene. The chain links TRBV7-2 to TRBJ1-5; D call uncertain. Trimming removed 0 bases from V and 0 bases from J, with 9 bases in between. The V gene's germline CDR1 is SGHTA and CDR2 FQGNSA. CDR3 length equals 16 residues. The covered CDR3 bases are TGTGCCAGCAGCTTAGCGTCAGATAATAGCAATCAGCCC. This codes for CASSLASDNSNQP. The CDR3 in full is CASSLASDNSNQPQHF. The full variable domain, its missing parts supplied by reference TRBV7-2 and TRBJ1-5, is GAGVSQSPSNKVTEKGKDVELRCDPISGHTALYWYRQSLGQGLEFLIYFQGNSAPDKSGLPSDRFSAERTGGSVSTLTIQRTQQEDSAVYLCASSLASDNSNQPQHFGDGTRLSIL.

The CDR3 DNA, read in part, is TGTGCCAGCAGTAATCCTAGCGGGAGAAGTTCCTACAATGAG. It is translated as CASSNPSGRSSYNE. The whole CDR3 protein is CASSNPSGRSSYNEQFF. The chain carries TRBV6-2 or TRBV6-3 and TRBJ2-1; TRBD2 agrees at 10 bases. The CDR3 end falls 3 residues outside the read, so it is completed with the germline J gene. The CDR3 is made up of 17 amino acids. Germline CDR1 is MNHEY and CDR2 is SVGEGT. V trimming: 5 bases; J trimming: 1 base; junction bases outside the gene matches: 8.

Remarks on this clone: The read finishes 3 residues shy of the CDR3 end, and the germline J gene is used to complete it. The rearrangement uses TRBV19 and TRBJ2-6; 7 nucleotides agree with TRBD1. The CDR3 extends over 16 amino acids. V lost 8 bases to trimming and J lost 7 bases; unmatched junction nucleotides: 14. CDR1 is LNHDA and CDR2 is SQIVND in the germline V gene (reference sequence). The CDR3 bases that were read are TGTGCCAGTCGACGGACAGGCTCAACGAGCGCCAACGTC. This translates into CASRRTGSTSANV. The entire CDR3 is CASRRTGSTSANVLTF.